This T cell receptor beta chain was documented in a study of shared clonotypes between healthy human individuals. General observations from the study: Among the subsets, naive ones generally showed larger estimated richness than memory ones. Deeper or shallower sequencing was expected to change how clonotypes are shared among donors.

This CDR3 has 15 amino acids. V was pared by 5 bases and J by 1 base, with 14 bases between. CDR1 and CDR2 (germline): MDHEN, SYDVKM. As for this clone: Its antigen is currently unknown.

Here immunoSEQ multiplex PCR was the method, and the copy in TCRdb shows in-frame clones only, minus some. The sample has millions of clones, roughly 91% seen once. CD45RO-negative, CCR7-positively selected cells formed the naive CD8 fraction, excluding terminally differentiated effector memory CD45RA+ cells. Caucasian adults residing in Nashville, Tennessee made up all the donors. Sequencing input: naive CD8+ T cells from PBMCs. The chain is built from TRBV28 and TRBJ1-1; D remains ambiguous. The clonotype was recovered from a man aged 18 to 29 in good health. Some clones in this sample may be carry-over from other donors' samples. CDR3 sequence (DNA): TGTGCCAGCAGTCCCGTACAGTACCAGAACACTGAAGCTTTCTTT. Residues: CASSPVQYQNTEAFF.